Listed here are 30 T cell receptor beta chains from one sample, sequenced in a study of blood T cell repertoires in COVID-19. Data came from immunoSEQ multiplex PCR; TCRdb stores just in-frame clones and leaves some out. The sample lists some 97,000 clones; around 85% were seen once. Source material: peripheral blood. The receptors here all came from a man aged 45-65 years with active or convalescent COVID-19.

The gene calls are TRBV5-1 and TRBJ2-2; a weak D match, TRBD2 (6 bases). Germline loops: CDR1 SGHRS, CDR2 YFSETQ. The CDR3 spans 14 residues. V lost 1 base, J lost 7 bases, and 11 bases lay in between. The DNA of the CDR3 is TGCGCCAGCAGCTTGCTACAGGAGGGCGGGGAGCTGTTTTTT. Translated, it gives CASSLLQEGGELFF.

Remarks on this clone: The same CDR3 can be traced to other DNA sequences in this sample. The chain joins TRBV5-1 to TRBJ2-5, with TRBD2 matching over 9 bases. The J segment lost 5 bases and the V segment lost 2 bases, leaving 4 bases of the junction unmatched. The CDR3 has 14 residues. Germline values: CDR1 SGHRS, CDR2 YFSETQ. CDR3 region: CASSFSGREETQYF. The CDR3 DNA is TGCGCCAGCAGCTTTAGCGGGAGAGAGGAGACCCAGTACTTC.

V gene TRBV4-2 combines with J gene TRBJ2-1, with 16 bases lining up with TRBD2. V dropped 2 bases and J dropped 6; count of bases not matched to a gene: 7. This CDR3 spans 18 amino acids. The V gene's germline CDR1 is LGHNA and CDR2 YNFKEQ. The CDR3 DNA is TGTGCCAGCAGCCAATATCTCGGGACTAGCGGGAGGGGCAATGAGCAGTTCTTC. Protein: CASSQYLGTSGRGNEQFF.

The chain combines TRBV19 with TRBJ1-2; no definite D call. Germline V gene sequence: CDR1 LNHDA, CDR2 SQIVND (reference sequence). CDR3 length: 14 amino acids. With 2 bases removed from V and 8 bases from J, the gap between germline ends came to 15 bases. The CDR3 sequence: CASSIHPGLSGYTF. The DNA of the CDR3 is TGTGCCAGTAGTATACACCCGGGTTTGAGCGGCTACACCTTC.

This clone was found a few times. The CDR3 DNA reads as TGTGCCAGTAAGGAAGGGGCTAGTCGAAGTCAACACAATGAGCAGTTCTTC. Translated: CASKEGASRSQHNEQFF. The V gene is TRBV19, the J gene TRBJ2-1; weak D call: TRBD1 (5 bases). V lost 7 bases to trimming and J lost 5 bases, with 24 bases between them. Germline CDR1 and CDR2: LNHDA and SQIVND (reference sequence). The CDR3 loop spans 17 amino acids.

This chain uses TRBV3-1 (or the pseudogene TRBV3-2) with TRBJ1-2, with D possibly TRBD1 on 5 matching bases. Per the germline V gene, CDR1 is LGHDT and CDR2 is YNNKEL (reference sequence). The CDR3 is 16 residues long. V lost 0 bases and J 6 bases, leaving 17 bases between the germline ends. For the CDR3, the DNA is TGTGCCAGCAGCCAAGATCTGGGAGGGGTTTCTCATGGCTACACCTTC. Residues: CASSQDLGGVSHGYTF.

The chain employs TRBV5-5 and TRBJ1-4, with TRBD1 identical over 7 bases. The CDR3 has 14 amino acids. The germline V gene encodes CDR1 SGHKS and CDR2 YYEKEE (reference sequence). V lost 0 bases and J lost 8; bases outside the gene matches: 4. The CDR3 nucleotides read TGTGCCAGCAGCTTGGTAGGGGGCGGGGAAAAACTGTTTTTT. It codes for CASSLVGGGEKLFF. Variable domain in full (rest from reference TRBV5-5 and TRBJ1-4): DAGVTQSPTHLIKTRGQQVTLRCSPISGHKSVSWYQQVLGQGPQFIFQYYEKEERGRGNFPDRFSARQFPNYSSELNVNALLLGDSALYLCASSLVGGGEKLFFGSGTQLSVL.

The V call is TRBV12-3 or TRBV12-4, the J call TRBJ1-3; D remains unclear. V lost 7 bases, J lost 6 bases, and 13 bases lay in between. The CDR3 spans 13 residues. CDR3 residues: CASTLRGINTIYF. As DNA, the CDR3 is TGTGCCAGCACCCTGCGAGGGATAAACACCATATATTTT.

This rearrangement joins TRBV10-1 to TRBJ1-6; 9 nucleotides align to TRBD1. J lost 8 bases, V lost 10 bases, and 18 bases had no gene match. Per germline, CDR1 WNHNN and CDR2 SYGVQD (reference sequence). The CDR3 is 17 residues long. DNA for the CDR3: TGCGCCATCCCTCCTTTGACCTTGGACAGGGGAGATTCACCCCTCCACTTT. The encoded protein is CAIPPLTLDRGDSPLHF.

This rearrangement joins TRBV5-1 to TRBJ2-1, with a tentative D call TRBD2 (6 bases). The length of the CDR3 is 16 residues. V was shortened by 4 bases and J by 10 bases, with 24 bases between the two germline ends. CDR1 and CDR2 from the germline V gene are SGHRS and YFSETQ. CDR3 protein: CASSPLRDSLPREQFF. In DNA, the CDR3 is TGCGCCAGCAGCCCCCTCCGGGACTCACTGCCGAGGGAGCAGTTCTTC. Filled out from reference TRBV5-1 and TRBJ2-1, the complete variable domain reads KAGVTQTPRYLIKTRGQQVTLSCSPISGHRSVSWYQQTPGQGLQFLFEYFSETQRNKGNFPGRFSGRQFSNSRSEMNVSTLELGDSALYLCASSPLRDSLPREQFFGPGTRLTVL.

This chain joins TRBV5-6 and TRBJ2-7, with a weak D call TRBD1 (6 bases). V was cut by 1 base and J by 6 bases, with 14 bases left in between. This CDR3 spans 14 amino acids. Germline CDR1 SGHDT, CDR2 YYEEEE. The CDR3 region is CASSLTGFRGEQYF. The CDR3 bases are TGTGCCAGCAGCTTGACAGGGTTTCGCGGCGAGCAGTACTTC.

V and J are TRBV30 and TRBJ2-5; TRBD2 matches 12 bases. CDR1 GTSNPN and CDR2 SVGIG come from the germline V gene (reference sequence). The CDR3 is 15 amino acids. V trimming: 1 base; J trimming: 7 bases; junction bases outside the gene matches: 7. CDR3 DNA sequence: TGTGCCTGGAGTGCAGGACTAGCGGGAACGGGGACCCAGTACTTC. This gives the protein CAWSAGLAGTGTQYF.

CDR3 nucleotides: TGTGCCAGCTCACCCAATGATGGCGGCTATGGCTACACCTTC. This sequence encodes CASSPNDGGYGYTF. The V call is TRBV18, the J call TRBJ1-2, with D unresolved. The CDR3 runs to 14 residues. Between the trimmed V and J ends, which lost 3 bases and 4 bases, there was a span of 12 bases. CDR1 is KGHSH, CDR2 LQKENI, per germline. Full variable domain (rest looked up from reference TRBV18 and TRBJ1-2): NAGVMQNPRHLVRRRGQEARLRCSPMKGHSHVYWYRQLPEEGLKFMVYLQKENIIDESGMPKERFSAEFPKEGPSILRIQQVVRGDSAAYFCASSPNDGGYGYTFGSGTRLTVV.

CDR3 sequence (DNA): TGTGCCTCCGGGGCGGGAGGGCCGACAGATACGCAGTATTTT. The encoded protein is CASGAGGPTDTQYF. The chain links TRBV24-1 to TRBJ2-3; 9 nucleotides line up with TRBD2. The trim removed 12 bases at V and 3 bases at J, leaving 9 bases unmatched. The CDR3 has 14 amino acids. The germline gives CDR1 KGHDR, CDR2 SFDVKD.

The chain employs TRBV7-8 and TRBJ1-1; TRBD1 matches at 10 bases. The CDR3 has 13 residues. Germline V gene sequence: CDR1 SGHVS, CDR2 FQNEAQ. The V segment lost 2 bases and the J segment 12 bases; nucleotides outside the gene matches: 6. The CDR3: CASSLQTGGSTFF. The CDR3 nucleotides read TGTGCCAGCAGCTTACAGACAGGGGGCTCAACTTTCTTT.

CDR3 DNA: TGTGCCATCCGGCGGGAGGGCCTCGGGGCGCAGTATTTT. Protein product: CAIRREGLGAQYF. The chain recombines TRBV10-3 with TRBJ2-3; 9 bases agree with TRBD2. From germline, CDR1 is ENHRY and CDR2 SYGVKD. The trim removed 8 bases at V and 10 bases at J, leaving 10 bases unmatched. The CDR3 sequence is 13 residues long.

This clone was detected once. The rearrangement links TRBV7-3 to TRBJ1-2; D might be TRBD1 (5 bases). In germline, CDR1 is SGHTA, CDR2 FQGTGA. V was clipped by 2 bases and J by 5 bases, with 12 bases between them. The CDR3 runs to 14 residues. As DNA, the CDR3 is TGTGCCAGCAGCTTAGGAGGCGGGGGATATGGCTACACCTTC. Protein sequence: CASSLGGGGYGYTF.

The J gene is TRBJ2-7, the V gene TRBV4-1, with TRBD1 as a possible D gene (6 bases). The CDR3 totals 12 residues. The germline V gene encodes CDR1 MGHRA and CDR2 YSYEKL. In DNA, the CDR3 is TGCCCAGATTACAGGGTGGAAGACGAGCAGTACTTC. Translating it yields CPDYRVEDEQYF.

This clone showed up just once. The chain employs TRBV5-1 and TRBJ2-7, with TRBD1 identical over 7 bases. The CDR3 runs 15 residues. The ends lost 4 bases at V and 9 bases at J; junction bases unmatched: 16. Germline-derived CDR1 and CDR2 are SGHRS and YFSETQ. Here the CDR3 DNA reads TGCGCCAGCAGCCCCCATGAAGGGGGCCCATCGGGGCAGTACTTC. Residues: CASSPHEGGPSGQYF.

The chain has TRBV20-1 and TRBJ1-6; 8 positions match TRBD1. The CDR3 spans 11 residues. V lost 5 bases and J lost 14; bases outside the gene matches: 5. The V gene's germline CDR1 is DFQATT and CDR2 SNEGSKA (reference sequence). Here the CDR3 reads CSALDRASLHF. The CDR3 bases are TGCAGTGCTCTGGACAGGGCGTCCCTCCACTTT.

The chain links TRBV19 to TRBJ2-2; 7 bases line up with TRBD1. The ends lost 8 bases at V and 1 base at J; junction bases unmatched: 10. Germline loops: CDR1 LNHDA, CDR2 SQIVND (reference sequence). This CDR3 region has 16 residues. The CDR3 DNA sequence: TGTGCCAGTCGTAAACCGAGACAGGGGAACACCGGGGAGCTGTTTTTT. Encoded protein: CASRKPRQGNTGELFF.

Only one count was recorded for this clone. The chain couples TRBV5-8 to TRBJ1-5; D unresolved. Trimming cost V 1 base and J 1 base, with 9 bases left between them. This CDR3 comprises 15 residues. The germline V gene encodes CDR1 SGHTS and CDR2 YDEGEE. The CDR3 bases are TGTGCCAGCAGCTTGTACTCAGGAAGCAATCAGCCCCAGCATTTT. Its protein is CASSLYSGSNQPQHF.

The rearrangement uses TRBV25-1 and TRBJ2-5, with D perhaps TRBD2 (6 bases). The CDR3 sequence is 14 residues long. V was pared by 6 bases and J by 0 bases, with 11 bases between. From germline, CDR1 is MGHDK and CDR2 SYGVNS. Here the CDR3 DNA reads TGTGCCAGCAGCGGGAGTGTATACCAAGAGACCCAGTACTTC. Translation gives CASSGSVYQETQYF.

This clone was recorded a few times. At one of its ends the junction is not consistent with the germline gene, which may arise from a read error. The chain joins TRBV7-7 to TRBJ2-1, with 12 bases lining up with TRBD2. The germline gives CDR1 SSHAT, CDR2 FNYEAQ (reference sequence). The CDR3 contains 18 residues. The CDR3, as DNA: TGTGCTAGCAGCTTAGGGGCTAGCGGGAGGGGTAGGTACAATGAGCAGTTCTTC. It specifies CASSLGASGRGRYNEQFF. Combining the CDR3 with reference TRBV7-7 and TRBJ2-1 gives the whole variable domain GAGVSQSPRYKVTKRGQDVTLRCDPISSHATLYWYQQALGQGPEFLTYFNYEAQPDKSGLPSDRFSAERPEGSISTLTIQRTEQRDSAMYRCASSLGASGRGRYNEQFFGPGTRLTVL.

This chain links TRBV7-3 with TRBJ2-3, with TRBD1 matching over 7 bases. Trimming took 5 bases from V and 4 from J; bases not matched to a gene: 3. This CDR3 has 13 amino acids. Germline values: CDR1 SGHTA, CDR2 FQGTGA. The CDR3 spells CASSPGGPDTQYF. CDR3 nucleotides: TGTGCCAGCAGCCCAGGGGGTCCAGATACGCAGTATTTT.

V is TRBV7-9 and J is TRBJ2-7, with 8 bases fitting TRBD1. The CDR3 has 14 residues. The trim removed 7 bases at V and 1 base at J, leaving 6 bases unmatched. Germline CDR1 reads SEHNR; CDR2 reads FQNEAQ (reference sequence). The CDR3 DNA follows: TGTGCCAGCACCCCCTGGGACAGGTCCTACGAGCAGTACTTC. It encodes CASTPWDRSYEQYF.

The J gene is TRBJ2-2, the V gene TRBV6-1; the D gene is possibly TRBD1 (6 bases). CDR1 is MNHNS and CDR2 is SASEGT in the germline V gene. V was trimmed by 4 bases and J by 8 bases, leaving 20 bases between them. The CDR3 spans 16 residues. The CDR3 DNA follows: TGTGCCAGCAGTGTAGGCGTCGATCTGGGGGCTGGGGAGCTGTTTTTT. As protein: CASSVGVDLGAGELFF.

This clone was seen a single time. The chain is built from TRBV5-4 and TRBJ2-5; 8 bases are shared with TRBD1. Germline CDR1 is SGHNT and CDR2 is YYREEE (reference sequence). The CDR3 length is 15 residues. Germline trimming cut 0 bases from V and 5 bases from J; bases unmatched to any gene: 6. The CDR3 nucleotides read TGTGCCAGCAGCTTGGCCGGACAGGGCTCCGAGACCCAGTACTTC. Translated, it gives CASSLAGQGSETQYF.

The rearrangement joins TRBV7-2 to TRBJ1-4, with TRBD1 identical over 9 bases. V lost 5 bases, J lost 8 bases, and 6 bases stayed unmatched. Germline CDR1 reads SGHTA; CDR2 reads FQGNSA. This CDR3 comprises 14 residues. CDR3 residues: CASSMRTGDEKLFF. The CDR3 DNA sequence: TGTGCCAGCAGCATGCGGACAGGGGACGAAAAACTGTTTTTT.

This chain uses TRBV2 with TRBJ1-2; 11 bases align to TRBD1. There are 15 residues in the CDR3. Trimming took 6 bases from V and 3 from J; bases not matched to a gene: 6. CDR1 and CDR2 from the germline V gene are SNHLY and FYNNEI. This CDR3 reads CASRAGQGAYYGYTF. In DNA, the CDR3 is TGTGCCAGCAGAGCCGGACAGGGGGCCTACTATGGCTACACCTTC.